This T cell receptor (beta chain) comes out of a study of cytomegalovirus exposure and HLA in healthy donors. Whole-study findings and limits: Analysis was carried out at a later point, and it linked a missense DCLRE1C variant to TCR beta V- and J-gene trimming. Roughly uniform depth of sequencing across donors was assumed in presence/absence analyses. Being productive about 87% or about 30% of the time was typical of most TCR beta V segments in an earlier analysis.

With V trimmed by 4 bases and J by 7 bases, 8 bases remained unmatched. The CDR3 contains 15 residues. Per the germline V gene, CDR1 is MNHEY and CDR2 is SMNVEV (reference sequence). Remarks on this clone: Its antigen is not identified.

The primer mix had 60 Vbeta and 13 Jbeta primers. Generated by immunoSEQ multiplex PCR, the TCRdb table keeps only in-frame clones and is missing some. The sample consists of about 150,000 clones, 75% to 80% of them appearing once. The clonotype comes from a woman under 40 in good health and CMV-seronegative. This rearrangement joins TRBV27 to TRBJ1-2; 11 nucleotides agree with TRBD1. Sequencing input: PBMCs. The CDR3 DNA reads TGTGCCAGCAGTTCGATGGACAGGGGGCAGATTGGCTACACCTTC. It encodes CASSSMDRGQIGYTF.